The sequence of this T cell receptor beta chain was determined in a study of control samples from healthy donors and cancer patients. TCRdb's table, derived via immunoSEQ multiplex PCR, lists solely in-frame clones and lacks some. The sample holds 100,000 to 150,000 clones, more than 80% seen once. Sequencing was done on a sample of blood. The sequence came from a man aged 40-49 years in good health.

CDR3 sequence reads: CASSPPGGRTDTQYF. CDR3 nucleotides: TGTGCCAGCAGCCCACCCGGGGGGCGCACAGATACGCAGTATTTT. This sequence joins TRBV9 and TRBJ2-3; TRBD2 is a possible D gene (7 bases). V lost 4 bases, J lost 1 base, and 13 bases lay in between. The germline gives CDR1 SGDLS, CDR2 YYNGEE. The CDR3 length is 15 residues.